Shown below are 5 T cell receptor beta chains from a single sample sequenced in a study of cytomegalovirus exposure and HLA in healthy donors. Amplification used 60 Vbeta primers and 13 Jbeta primers. Only in-frame clones appear in the TCRdb table, and some are missing; sequencing was by immunoSEQ multiplex PCR. The data show 150,000 to 160,000 clones, roughly 77% seen once. The sample comprised PBMCs. The source is a man aged 25 to 40 in good health and CMV-seropositive.

The chain employs TRBV6-5 and TRBJ1-5, with 7 positions matching TRBD1. Germline trimming cut 5 bases from V and 6 bases from J; bases unmatched to any gene: 7. Germline CDR1 is MNHEY and CDR2 is SVGAGI. The CDR3 covers 14 residues. DNA for the CDR3: TGTGCCAGCAGTATAAGGGGGCCCCCTCAGCCCCAGCATTTT. This encodes CASSIRGPPQPQHF.

This chain joins TRBV5-1 and TRBJ2-7; 12 nucleotides line up with TRBD1. Trimming removed 4 bases from V and 7 bases from J; junction bases left unmatched: 12. There are 16 residues in the CDR3. Germline V gene sequence: CDR1 SGHRS, CDR2 YFSETQ. The CDR3 here is CASSRAGTGGSSEQYF. The CDR3 DNA follows: TGCGCCAGCAGCAGGGCCGGGACAGGGGGCTCTTCTGAGCAGTACTTC.

This clone was observed a single time. V usage is TRBV18 and J usage is TRBJ2-1; 8 positions agree with TRBD2. V lost 3 bases and J lost 0; bases outside the gene matches: 1. Germline lookup yields CDR1 KGHSH and CDR2 LQKENI. The CDR3 consists of 15 residues. Here the CDR3 reads CASSPSGSSYNEQFF. The DNA of the CDR3 is TGTGCCAGCTCACCGAGCGGGAGCTCCTACAATGAGCAGTTCTTC.

The genes are TRBV28 and TRBJ2-7; unclear D gene. Trimming pared 6 bases from V and 5 bases from J, leaving 11 bases between. Per the germline V gene, CDR1 is MDHEN and CDR2 is SYDVKM. The CDR3 runs 12 residues. The CDR3 region has the DNA TGTGCCAGCAGCCGTTTGGCGGACGAGCAGTACTTC. Protein product: CASSRLADEQYF. Complete variable domain (other parts from reference TRBV28 and TRBJ2-7): DVKVTQSSRYLVKRTGEKVFLECVQDMDHENMFWYRQDPGLGLRLIYFSYDVKMKEKGDIPEGYSVSREKKERFSLILESASTNQTSMYLCASSRLADEQYFGPGTRLTVT.

This clone is a singleton in its sample. The rearrangement links TRBV23-1 to TRBJ2-7; 9 nucleotides match TRBD2. TRBV23-1 carries the ORF label, with uncertain function. The CDR3 loop spans 19 amino acids. V was clipped by 0 bases and J by 3 bases; unmatched bases: 15. CDR3 nucleotides: TGCGCCAGCAGTCAATCCGGACTAGCGAGAGAGTCCTTCGACTACGAGCAGTACTTC. Its translation: CASSQSGLARESFDYEQYF.